This T cell receptor beta chain was recovered during a study of OX40 agonist ivuxolimab in advanced cancers. Background on the study: Partial responses were achieved by three patients, one with hepatocellular carcinoma and two with cutaneous melanoma. Study-level points and caveats: Among the lowest levels of clonal expansion were found in partial responders at 0.1-3.0 mg/kg.

V lost 5 bases and J lost 5; bases outside the gene matches: 4. Germline lookup yields CDR1 SGHTA and CDR2 FQGNSA. This CDR3 has 15 residues. Measured with immunoSEQ multiplex PCR; TCRdb has only the in-frame clones, and not every one. Of 98,000 or so clones in the sample, about 88% were seen once. With regard to this clone: As yet, its antigen is unknown.

Sequenced here: CD4+ or CD8+ T cells sorted from blood, sampled in a trial of the OX40 agonist ivuxolimab. This clonotype was sampled from an adult with an advanced solid tumor such as melanoma, head and neck, liver or kidney cancer. This chain links TRBV7-2 with TRBJ2-7; 15 bases align to TRBD2. For the CDR3, the DNA is TGTGCCAGCAGCCCGGGACTAGCGGGAGGAGACGAGCAGTACGTC. Translated: CASSPGLAGGDEQYV.